This entry lists 16 T cell receptor beta chains sequenced from one sample in a study of regulatory T cells in long-lasting Graves disease. In building TCR beta libraries, iRepertoire HTBI primers were used together with Arm-PCR of CDR3 regions. TCRdb analysed the multiplex PCR reads with MiXCR anew, one entry per CDR3 protein. The sample includes approximately 300,000 distinct CDR3 sequences, 15% to 20% of them seen just once. Time point reported: newly diagnosed GD, antithyroid drugs for less than 3 months. Scientists built the TCR library using RNA that was extracted from PBMCs. The input for sequencing was peripheral blood mononuclear cells (PBMCs), taken at new diagnosis, from a patient treated with antithyroid drugs. These receptors originate from a female donor with Graves disease.

The V call is TRBV10-2, the J call TRBJ2-7, with D tentatively TRBD2 (6 bases). The CDR3 consists of 14 residues. Trimming took 5 bases from V and 5 from J, leaving 16 bases between them. Germline lookup yields CDR1 WSHSY and CDR2 SAAADI. In DNA, the CDR3 is TGCGCCAGCAGTCACGGGAACCCGGGGGACGAGCAGTACTTC. Its protein is CASSHGNPGDEQYF.

This clonotype was recorded a few times. The chain is built from TRBV18 and TRBJ2-7; D uncertain. This CDR3 contains 14 residues. V dropped 1 base and J dropped 7 bases, with 14 bases sitting between them. CDR1 is KGHSH and CDR2 is LQKENI in the germline V gene. CDR3 nucleotide sequence: TGTGCCAGCTCACCACTAGAGGCCCTCGGTGAGCAGTACTTC. It encodes CASSPLEALGEQYF.

This clonotype was observed many times. The chain joins TRBV11-3 to TRBJ2-7; TRBD2 agrees at 12 bases. The germline V gene has CDR1 SGHNT and CDR2 YENEEA. The V segment lost 3 bases and the J segment 5 bases; nucleotides outside the gene matches: 5. This CDR3 has 15 amino acids. CDR3 coding DNA: TGTGCCAGCAGCTTTCGGACTAGCGGGATGGACGAGCAGTACTTC. Protein product: CASSFRTSGMDEQYF. Complete variable domain (other parts from reference TRBV11-3 and TRBJ2-7): EAGVVQSPRYKIIEKKQPVAFWCNPISGHNTLYWYLQNLGQGPELLIRYENEEAVDDSQLPKDRFSAERLKGVDSTLKIQPAELGDSAVYLCASSFRTSGMDEQYFGPGTRLTVT.

This clonotype was detected many times. The chain is built from TRBV2 and TRBJ2-5; D not certain. The CDR3 is 11 residues long. Germline CDR1 reads SNHLY; CDR2 reads FYNNEI. Trimming pared 6 bases from V and 4 bases from J, leaving 6 bases between. The CDR3, as DNA: TGTGCCAGCAGCAAGGTAGAGACCCAGTACTTC. This gives the protein CASSKVETQYF.

This chain joins TRBV5-5 and TRBJ2-7; D perhaps matches TRBD1 (5 bases). The germline V and J ends were trimmed by 0 bases and 5 bases, with 15 bases remaining between them. This CDR3 has 15 amino acids. Germline V gene lookup returns CDR1 SGHKS and CDR2 YYEKEE (reference sequence). CDR3 residues: CASSLVGQGGHEQYF. The CDR3 nucleotides are TGTGCCAGCAGCTTGGTTGGGCAGGGCGGCCACGAGCAGTACTTC.

The chain uses TRBV25-1 and TRBJ2-1; unclear D gene. Germline CDR1 is MGHDK and CDR2 is SYGVNS. The CDR3 has 11 amino acids. V was pared by 4 bases and J by 11 bases, with 9 bases between. CDR3 sequence (DNA): TGTGCCAGCAGTGTGGCGGTCCAGCAGTTCTTC. It encodes CASSVAVQQFF.

The sample holds many counts of this clonotype. The chain is built from TRBV30 and TRBJ2-5; tentatively, D is TRBD2 (5 bases). Trimming pared 2 bases from V and 7 bases from J, leaving 8 bases between. Germline V gene sequence: CDR1 GTSNPN, CDR2 SVGIG (reference sequence). The CDR3 has 11 amino acids. The chain's CDR3 is CAWSRSGTQYF. The CDR3 region has the DNA TGTGCCTGGAGTAGAAGCGGGACCCAGTACTTC.

This clonotype showed up many times. The gene calls are TRBV2 and TRBJ2-1; tentative D call: TRBD2 (5 bases). CDR3 length equals 13 residues. Germline CDR1 and CDR2: SNHLY and FYNNEI. V lost 5 bases and J lost 9, with 14 bases in between. The CDR3 reads CASSRGEKGEQFF. CDR3 nucleotides: TGTGCCAGCAGTCGGGGAGAAAAGGGTGAGCAGTTCTTC.

This clonotype showed up just a few times. A much larger clone differs by one base, so this may be a read error. This chain uses TRBV30 with TRBJ2-7; D unresolved. V lost 6 bases and J lost 2, with 11 bases in between. CDR3 size: 12 residues. CDR1 and CDR2 (germline): GTSNPN, SVGIG (reference sequence). The chain's CDR3 is CACSHGPYEQYV. CDR3 nucleotides: TGTGCCTGCTCCCATGGACCCTACGAGCAGTACGTC.

This chain joins TRBV12-3 or TRBV12-4 and TRBJ2-3; no definite D call. The CDR3 has 14 amino acids. V gave up 2 bases and J gave up 8 bases, with 14 bases separating them. CDR3 DNA sequence: TGTGCCAGCAGTTTAATAGGGTCCAGTGGTACGCAGTATTTT. Translated, it gives CASSLIGSSGTQYF.

This clonotype was observed many times. The chain couples TRBV28 to TRBJ2-7; D gene unclear. The CDR3 consists of 14 residues. Germline CDR1 and CDR2: MDHEN and SYDVKM. The V gene lost 3 bases and the J gene lost 2 bases, with 11 bases spanning the gap. The CDR3 loop reads CASSLLQQAYEQYF. The CDR3 region has the DNA TGTGCCAGCAGTTTGCTACAGCAAGCCTACGAGCAGTACTTC.

The CDR3 DNA follows: TGTGCCAGCAGTTACGTTAGCGGGAGAGGCAATGAGCAGTTCTTC. Its protein product is CASSYVSGRGNEQFF. This rearrangement joins TRBV6-2 or TRBV6-3 to TRBJ2-1, with 9 bases matching TRBD2. From germline, CDR1 is MNHEY and CDR2 SVGEGT. Unmatched junction bases numbered 5, after V lost 2 bases and J lost 6 bases. The CDR3 is 15 amino acids.

In its sample, this clonotype was seen many times. V and J are TRBV11-2 and TRBJ1-6; D is ambiguous. Germline V lookup: CDR1 SGHAT, CDR2 FQNNGV. Trimming removed 0 bases from V and 5 bases from J, with 5 bases in between. The CDR3 spans 14 residues. This CDR3 is CASSLEPDNSPLHF. The CDR3 nucleotides are TGTGCCAGCAGCTTAGAACCCGATAATTCACCCCTCCACTTT.

This clonotype was seen more than once but under ten times. J is TRBJ2-7 and V is TRBV4-2, with 8 bases matching TRBD2. J was trimmed by 0 bases and V by 3 bases; bases with no gene match: 7. Germline V gene sequence: CDR1 LGHNA, CDR2 YNFKEQ. The CDR3 covers 16 residues. The CDR3 DNA reads as TGTGCCAGCAGCCAGCGGACTAGCCGTTACTCCTACGAGCAGTACTTC. This codes for CASSQRTSRYSYEQYF.

This clonotype came up many times. Germline and junction disagree at one end, which may indicate a read error. This chain connects TRBV30 to TRBJ1-2; D remains unclear. The germline CDR1 and CDR2 sequences are GTSNPN and SVGIG (reference sequence). The CDR3 is 13 amino acids. The CDR3 DNA is TGTGCCCGGAGTGCGGAAGGATTCTATGGCTACACCTTC. It encodes CARSAEGFYGYTF.

The chain carries TRBV19 and TRBJ2-7, with TRBD2 as a possible D gene (5 bases). Germline V gene data show CDR1 as LNHDA and CDR2 as SQIVND (reference sequence). The CDR3 length is 14 residues. Deletions cut 3 bases from V and 2 bases from J, with 11 bases between. The DNA of the CDR3 is TGTGCCAGTAGTATCGAGACGGAGGCCTACGAGCAGTACTTC. Its protein is CASSIETEAYEQYF.